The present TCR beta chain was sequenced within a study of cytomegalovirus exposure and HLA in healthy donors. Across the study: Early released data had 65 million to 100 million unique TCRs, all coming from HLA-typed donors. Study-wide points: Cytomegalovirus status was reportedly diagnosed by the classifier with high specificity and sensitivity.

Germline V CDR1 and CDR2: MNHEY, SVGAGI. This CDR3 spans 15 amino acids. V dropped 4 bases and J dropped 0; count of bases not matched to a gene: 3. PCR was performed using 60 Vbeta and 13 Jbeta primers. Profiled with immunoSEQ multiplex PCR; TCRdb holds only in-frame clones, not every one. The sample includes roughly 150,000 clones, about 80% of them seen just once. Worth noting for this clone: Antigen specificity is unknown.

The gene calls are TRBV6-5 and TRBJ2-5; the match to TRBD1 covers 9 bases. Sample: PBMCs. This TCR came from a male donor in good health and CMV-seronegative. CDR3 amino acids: CASSSTGGYQETQYF. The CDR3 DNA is TGTGCCAGCAGTTCGACAGGGGGGTACCAAGAGACCCAGTACTTC.